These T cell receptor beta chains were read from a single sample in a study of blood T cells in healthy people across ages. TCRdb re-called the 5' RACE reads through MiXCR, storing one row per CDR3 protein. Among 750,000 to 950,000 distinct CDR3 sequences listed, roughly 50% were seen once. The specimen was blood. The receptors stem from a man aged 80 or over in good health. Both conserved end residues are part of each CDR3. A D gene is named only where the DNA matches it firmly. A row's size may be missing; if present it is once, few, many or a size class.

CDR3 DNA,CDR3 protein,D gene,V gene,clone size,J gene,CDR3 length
TGTGCCAGCAGTTTTCGACAGTCCAGAGTGTACGTGGAGCAGTACTTC,CASSFRQSRVYVEQYF,.,TRBV12-3/TRBV12-4,.,TRBJ2-4,16
TGTGCCAGCAGTACACAGGGGGCCGGGCCCCAGCATTTT,CASSTQGAGPQHF,TRBD1,TRBV12-3/TRBV12-4,once,TRBJ1-5,13
TGCAGTGCTCGTCTCTTAGAAGGCTACACCTTC,CSARLLEGYTF,.,TRBV20-1,few,TRBJ1-2,11
TGTGCCAGCAGGGGAGGGGAAAGCAATCAGCCCCAGCATTTT,CASRGGESNQPQHF,.,TRBV6-5,.,TRBJ1-5,14
TGCAGTGCTCGGGATCCGGGAGGGAGGGTCAATGAGCAGTTCTTC,CSARDPGGRVNEQFF,TRBD2,TRBV20-1,few,TRBJ2-1,15
TGTGCCAGCTCCTTGGGGGCGGGGGCCTACAATGAGCAGTTCTTC,CASSLGAGAYNEQFF,.,TRBV18,few,TRBJ2-1,15
TGTGCCAGCACCCCGAGTCCCAGATACGCGTATTTT,CASTPSPRYAYF,.,TRBV12-3/TRBV12-4,few,TRBJ2-3,12
TGCAGCGTTGAGGCGTCAGCGGGAGGGCTGGGCGAGCAGTACTTC,CSVEASAGGLGEQYF,TRBD2,TRBV29-1,.,TRBJ2-7,15
TGTGCCAGCAGTCAAGCCGGTAGTCTGGATACGCAGTATTTT,CASSQAGSLDTQYF,.,TRBV25-1,.,TRBJ2-3,14
TGTGCCAGCAGCAATAGCGGGAGAGGGCACAGATACGCGTATTTT,CASSNSGRGHRYAYF,TRBD2,TRBV12-3/TRBV12-4,few,TRBJ2-3,15
TGCAGCGTTGAAATCTGGGGAGATGGCTATGGCTACACCTTC,CSVEIWGDGYGYTF,.,TRBV29-1,.,TRBJ1-2,14
TGTGCCAGCAGTACGGGACTGCTCGAGCAGTACTTC,CASSTGLLEQYF,.,TRBV2,.,TRBJ2-7,12
TGCATTGGTAGACTTCACAATGAGCAGTTCTTC,CIGRLHNEQFF,.,TRBV20-1,.,TRBJ2-1,11
TGTGCCAGCAGCCCAAGCCGACAGAGACAGAACACTGAAGCTTTCTTT,CASSPSRQRQNTEAFF,.,TRBV7-2,.,TRBJ1-1,16
TGTGCCAGCAGCTTAGCGCTTGGCAGGCGGGCAAACACTGAAGCTTTCTTT,CASSLALGRRANTEAFF,.,TRBV7-2,.,TRBJ1-1,17
TGTGCCAGCAGACTAGCGGGAGCCCAATTCAACGAGCAGTACTTC,CASRLAGAQFNEQYF,TRBD2,TRBV27,.,TRBJ2-7,15
TGTGCCAGCAGCCCGGACCCGACTAGGTCGAAGTTCTTC,CASSPDPTRSKFF,.,TRBV7-6,.,TRBJ2-1,13
TGTGCCAGCAGCTTAGGAGACACTAATTCACCCCTCCACTTT,CASSLGDTNSPLHF,.,TRBV7-8,.,TRBJ1-6,14
TGCAGTGCTAAGGGACTAGCGGCCGGGGAGCTGTTTTTT,CSAKGLAAGELFF,TRBD2,TRBV20-1,.,TRBJ2-2,13
TGTGCCAGCAGTGCGGGAGGCACAACCTACGAGCAGTACTTC,CASSAGGTTYEQYF,TRBD2,TRBV12-3/TRBV12-4,few,TRBJ2-7,14
TGCGCCGGCAGCCTCGACTACTCCTACAATGAGCAGTTCTTC,CAGSLDYSYNEQFF,.,TRBV5-1,.,TRBJ2-1,14
TGTGCCAGCAGTCCTACGATCGAGCTTGAGCAGTTCTTC,CASSPTIELEQFF,.,TRBV6-6,.,TRBJ2-1,13
TGTGCCAGCCGCCGCGGGACCACCTACAATGAGCAGTTCTTC,CASRRGTTYNEQFF,.,TRBV7-9,.,TRBJ2-1,14
TGCAGTGCTACAGTAGCGGCGAACACCGGGGAGCTGTTTTTT,CSATVAANTGELFF,.,TRBV20-1,.,TRBJ2-2,14
TGTGCCAGCAGCCCGATTGGGACAGGATCCTACAATGAGCAGTTCTTC,CASSPIGTGSYNEQFF,TRBD1,TRBV28,.,TRBJ2-1,16
TGCAGCTTCCTAGCGGACAACACAGATACGCAGTATTTT,CSFLADNTDTQYF,TRBD2,TRBV29-1,few,TRBJ2-3,13
TGTGCCAGCAGTGTCCCCAGGGGGCAGACGTACGAGCAGTACTTC,CASSVPRGQTYEQYF,TRBD1,TRBV6-1,.,TRBJ2-7,15
TGTGCCAGCAGTTCCAAGACTAGCGGTTTTTACAATGAGCAGTTCTTC,CASSSKTSGFYNEQFF,TRBD2,TRBV6-1,once,TRBJ2-1,16
TGTGCCATCAGTGGGACAGGGTCCTCCTACGAGCAGTACTTC,CAISGTGSSYEQYF,TRBD1,TRBV10-3,.,TRBJ2-7,14
TGTGCCATCAGAACCGGGACTAGCGGGGGCAATGAGCAGTTCTTC,CAIRTGTSGGNEQFF,TRBD2,TRBV10-3,few,TRBJ2-1,15
TGCGCCAGCAGCCTTGAGTCTGAGTCCTACAAGGAGCAGTTCTTC,CASSLESESYKEQFF,.,TRBV5-1,once,TRBJ2-1,15
TGCAGCGTCAAACAGGGGACCTATGGCTACACCTTC,CSVKQGTYGYTF,TRBD1,TRBV29-1,.,TRBJ1-2,12
TGCGCCAGCAGCTTGTATCCGGGACTAGCGGGCACCGGGGAGCTGTTTTTT,CASSLYPGLAGTGELFF,TRBD2,TRBV5-1,.,TRBJ2-2,17
TGTGCCAGCAGTTATTACCGGTACAATGAGCAGTTCTTC,CASSYYRYNEQFF,.,TRBV6-5,.,TRBJ2-1,13
TGCAGTGCTAGAGGTCCAGGGGGCCTCGAGACCCAGTACTTC,CSARGPGGLETQYF,TRBD1,TRBV20-1,.,TRBJ2-5,14
TGTGCCAGCAGCCAAGATCTGGCCCCGCGGGATACGCAGTATTTT,CASSQDLAPRDTQYF,.,TRBV3-1,few,TRBJ2-3,15
TGTGCCAGCAGTTTTCGGGACACCTCCTACAATGAGCAGTTCTTC,CASSFRDTSYNEQFF,.,TRBV6-5,.,TRBJ2-1,15
TGCGCCAGCAGCCCGGTGGCAGGGCAAAGCTCTGGGGCCAACGTCCTGACTTTC,CASSPVAGQSSGANVLTF,.,TRBV5-1,few,TRBJ2-6,18
TGTGCCAGCAGAACTAGGACTAGCGGGAGTGAAAACATTCAGTACTTC,CASRTRTSGSENIQYF,TRBD2,TRBV6-2/TRBV6-3,.,TRBJ2-4,16
TGTGCCACCAGCAGAGATGATTACAATGAGCAGTTCTTC,CATSRDDYNEQFF,.,TRBV15,.,TRBJ2-1,13